This T cell receptor beta chain was documented in a study of blood T cell repertoires in COVID-19. Study-wide context: Nucleic acid was either cDNA or gDNA, and it came from T cells, B-cell-depleted T cells, or PBMCs.

This clone has more than one count but fewer than ten. The germline gives CDR1 LNHDA, CDR2 SQIVND (reference sequence). The CDR3 loop spans 13 amino acids. The V end was cut by 3 bases, the J end by 7 bases, with 12 bases between. Source study methods: Nucleated cell number was recorded as an estimate derived from reference gene primer amplification. Sequenced by immunoSEQ multiplex PCR; TCRdb stores in-frame clones only, minus some. For V, J and clone size, that table is used; D and trimming come from the DNA. The table has 100,000 to 150,000 clones, approximately 81% seen once. This chain links TRBV19 with TRBJ1-2, with no clear D. The sequence came from a middle-aged man with active or convalescent COVID-19. Sequences were obtained from peripheral blood. For the CDR3, the DNA is TGTGCCAGTAGTATCCCCCAGGCGTTTGGCTACACCTTC. Translating gives CASSIPQAFGYTF.